Reported below is one T cell receptor (beta chain). The data were taken from a study of PD-L1 blockade in urothelial cancer. Study-wide background: Samples of blood were analyzed 3 weeks (second dose) and 6 weeks after treatment start. Researchers found blood samples held a median of 141,255 T cells.

The sample's time point: peripheral blood 6 weeks after treatment start. Patients' cancers were locally advanced or metastatic urothelial carcinomas. Pretreatment and on-treatment samples were taken, numbering 1 to 8 per patient. V was pared by 6 bases and J by 6 bases, with 12 bases between. The CDR3 is 12 amino acids. Germline V gives CDR1 SNHLY, CDR2 FYNNEI. Using immunoSEQ multiplex PCR, the repertoire was profiled, and TCRdb retains in-frame clones only, with some absent. The data hold about 45,000 clones, with around 82% observed a single time. The sequence derives from a man between 60 and 75 years old with urothelial cancer. The sequences come from PBMCs, collected around atezolizumab (anti-PD-L1) treatment. J is TRBJ2-7 and V is TRBV2, with D possibly matching TRBD2 (6 bases). The CDR3 DNA reads TGTGCCAGCAGGGCGGGAATAGCCGAGCAGTACTTC. Protein: CASRAGIAEQYF.